These T cell receptor beta chains were read from a single sample in a study of molecular identifiers for immune sequencing clone quantification. TCRdb independently ran MiXCR on the PCR reads; one entry per CDR3 protein. In the table there are over 90,000 distinct CDR3 sequences, 35% of which are singletons. Sample: naive CD8+ T cells from blood, with Jurkat cell RNA spiked in. The receptors shown here come from a human donor in good health. Some libraries in this study had Jurkat cell RNA spiked in. The CDR3 runs from the conserved cysteine through the conserved F or W. The D gene is left open where the match is weak. Part of the rows lack a size; the others show once, few, many or a class for expanded clones.

cdr3_nt cdr3_aa j_call clone_size v_call d_call
TGTGCCAGCAGTTACTCCGGCGGCCTAGCCAAAAACATTCAGTACTTC CASSYSGGLAKNIQYF TRBJ2-4 many TRBV6-2/TRBV6-3 NA
TGTGCCAGCAGGGATCCGGGCGTTAACAATGAGCAGTTCTTC CASRDPGVNNEQFF TRBJ2-1 NA TRBV2 NA
TGTGCCAGCAGCCAAAGCAGGCGGGCCTCCGGGGAGCTGATTTTT CASSQSRRASGELIF TRBJ2-2 once TRBV7-6 NA
TGTGCCAGCAGCCTAGTTCTACGGGAGTTCTCAGATACGCAGTATTTT CASSLVLREFSDTQYF TRBJ2-3 NA TRBV3-2 NA
TGTGCCAGCAGCTTGGTGAGATACGAGCAGTACTTC CASSLVRYEQYF TRBJ2-7 NA TRBV5-4 NA
TGTGCCAGCAGTCTTAGGGTCACAGATACGCAGTATTTT CASSLRVTDTQYF TRBJ2-3 many TRBV6-5 NA
TGTGCCAGCAGCTTCCGGGGGGAGGGTGCAGAAACGCTGTATTTT CASSFRGEGAETLYF TRBJ2-3 once TRBV12-3/TRBV12-4 TRBD2
TGTGCCAGCAGATTTAGGGGGGGAGGAGAAGAGACCCAGTACTTC CASRFRGGGEETQYF TRBJ2-5 NA TRBV12-3/TRBV12-4 NA
TGTGCCAGCAGTTTGGGGCAGGGGGTAGAGACCCAGTACTTC CASSLGQGVETQYF TRBJ2-5 many TRBV28 TRBD1
TGTGCCAGCAGCTTTACAGGACTCCAAGAGACCCAGTACTTC CASSFTGLQETQYF TRBJ2-5 NA TRBV13 NA
TGCAGCGTTGATTCCTTGAGCGGAGTCGACTCCTACAATGAGCAGTTCTTC CSVDSLSGVDSYNEQFF TRBJ2-1 once TRBV29-1 NA
TGTGCCAGCAGTGGACCCCCCGGACACGGGGAGCTGTTTTTT CASSGPPGHGELFF TRBJ2-2 NA TRBV7-9 NA
TGTGCCAGCAGCCCGACAGGAGACACTGAAGCTTTCTTT CASSPTGDTEAFF TRBJ1-1 many TRBV5-6 NA